A single sample is the source of the 17 T cell receptor beta chains below, sequenced in a study of blood T cell repertoires in COVID-19. The protocol was immunoSEQ multiplex PCR, while the TCRdb copy is restricted to in-frame clones and leaves out a portion. The sample lists roughly 340,000 clones; more than 75% were seen once. Material: peripheral blood. The receptors were sampled from a woman aged 45-60 years with COVID-19, enrolled during active disease.

This clone has a handful of counts. The chain uses TRBV27 and TRBJ1-3; D may be TRBD1 (6 bases). Germline V gene data show CDR1 as MNHEY and CDR2 as SMNVEV (reference sequence). The CDR3 totals 14 residues. V dropped 5 bases and J dropped 0 bases, with 8 bases sitting between them. The CDR3 region has the DNA TGTGCCAGCAGTCTGGACAGCTCTGGAAACACCATATATTTT. Translation: CASSLDSSGNTIYF.

The rearrangement links TRBV7-9 to TRBJ2-7; the D gene is possibly TRBD2 (5 bases). Germline CDR1 and CDR2: SEHNR and FQNEAQ (reference sequence). V shed 5 bases and J shed 3 bases, with 14 bases lying between them. This CDR3 has 14 amino acids. The DNA for the CDR3 is TGTGCCAGCAGCGCCCGCGGACGGGACTACGAGCAGTACTTC. It yields the protein CASSARGRDYEQYF.

The chain is built from TRBV3-1 (or the pseudogene TRBV3-2) and TRBJ1-2, with 8 bases aligning to TRBD1. The V and J ends lost 6 bases and 8 bases, in that order; junction bases with no gene match: 8. The CDR3 covers 13 residues. Germline V gives CDR1 LGHDT, CDR2 YNNKEL (reference sequence). The CDR3 sequence: CASRGQAGGGYTF. Here the CDR3 DNA reads TGTGCCAGCAGGGGACAGGCTGGCGGGGGCTACACCTTC.

The chain is built from TRBV21-1 and TRBJ1-1; the listed D gene, TRBD1, was not tested against the DNA. TRBV21-1 is shown as a pseudogene. The CDR3 spans 18 residues. The CDR3 DNA reads as TGTGCCAGCCCAACTTGGCCGCAGGGGGCAATTGTAGATACTGAAGCTTTCTTT. This encodes CASPTWPQGAIVDTEAFF.

The rearrangement joins TRBV11-2 to TRBJ2-7; TRBD2 aligns across 11 bases. Germline lookup yields CDR1 SGHAT and CDR2 FQNNGV. V lost 1 base to trimming and J lost 4 bases; unmatched junction nucleotides: 3. The CDR3 has 15 residues. The CDR3 bases are TGTGCCAGCAGCTTAGGGCTAGCGGGAGGTTACGAGCAGTACTTC. As protein: CASSLGLAGGYEQYF.

The V call is TRBV30, the J call TRBJ1-2, with 12 bases lining up with TRBD1. Unmatched junction bases numbered 13, after V lost 5 bases and J lost 6 bases. The CDR3 is 16 amino acids. The V gene's germline CDR1 is GTSNPN and CDR2 SVGIG (reference sequence). CDR3 residues: CAWVRLGTGGADGYTF. CDR3 sequence (DNA): TGTGCCTGGGTGAGATTAGGGACAGGGGGCGCGGATGGCTACACCTTC.

This clone occurred a few times. The chain employs TRBV18 and TRBJ2-1; the D gene is possibly TRBD2 (6 bases). CDR1 is KGHSH, CDR2 LQKENI, per germline. V dropped 4 bases and J dropped 0 bases, with 10 bases sitting between them. The length of the CDR3 is 15 residues. This chain's CDR3 is CASSLLASSYNEQFF. In nucleotides, the CDR3 is TGTGCCAGCTCACTACTAGCATCCTCCTACAATGAGCAGTTCTTC.

The rearrangement joins TRBV10-1 to TRBJ2-1; TRBD1 aligns across 9 bases. The germline gives CDR1 WNHNN, CDR2 SYGVQD (reference sequence). The ends lost 0 bases at V and 6 bases at J; junction bases unmatched: 9. This CDR3 has 17 residues. CDR3 sequence (DNA): TGCGCCAGCAGTGAGTCGGCGCCGGGACAGGGTCGCAATGAGCAGTTCTTC. This gives the protein CASSESAPGQGRNEQFF.

The genes are TRBV27 and TRBJ2-1; D is perhaps TRBD2 (5 bases). This CDR3 is 14 amino acids long. Trimming stripped 4 bases from V and 4 bases from J, with 11 bases between. Germline V CDR1 and CDR2: MNHEY, SMNVEV (reference sequence). CDR3 sequence reads: CASSSYERYNEQFF. The CDR3, as DNA: TGTGCCAGCAGTTCTTACGAGCGGTACAATGAGCAGTTCTTC.

The chain has TRBV6-5 and TRBJ1-2; the match to TRBD1 covers 7 bases. The CDR3 length is 13 residues. V was clipped by 6 bases and J by 8 bases; unmatched bases: 9. Germline CDR1 reads MNHEY; CDR2 reads SVGAGI. The CDR3 sequence: CASSPQGTRGYTF. The CDR3 nucleotides are TGTGCCAGCAGCCCACAGGGGACCCGCGGCTACACCTTC.

This chain uses TRBV6-4 with TRBJ1-6; D remains unclear. Germline CDR1 MRHNA, CDR2 SNTAGT. CDR3 length equals 14 residues. With 3 bases removed from V and 7 bases from J, the gap between germline ends came to 10 bases. CDR3 in DNA: TGTGCCAGCAGTGAAACAGATAACAATTCACCCCTCCACTTT. As protein: CASSETDNNSPLHF.

This chain links TRBV2 with TRBJ2-2; D call uncertain. Germline-derived CDR1 and CDR2 are SNHLY and FYNNEI. V shed 7 bases and J shed 6 bases, with 9 bases lying between them. The CDR3 contains 12 residues. The CDR3 is CASKRSAGELFF. For the CDR3, the DNA is TGTGCCAGCAAGAGGAGTGCCGGGGAGCTGTTTTTT.

This chain links TRBV29-1 with TRBJ2-7, with TRBD1 identical over 7 bases. Trimming at V came to 4 bases and at J to 0 bases, leaving 12 bases not matched to a gene. Germline loops: CDR1 SQVTM, CDR2 ANQGSEA. The CDR3 totals 16 residues. This CDR3 is CSVADRDRWGSYEQYF. CDR3 sequence (DNA): TGCAGCGTTGCTGATAGGGACAGATGGGGCTCCTACGAGCAGTACTTC.

The J gene is TRBJ1-4, the V gene TRBV3-1 (or the pseudogene TRBV3-2); 7 bases fit TRBD1. V was clipped by 3 bases and J by 4 bases; unmatched bases: 11. This CDR3 contains 17 residues. The germline gives CDR1 LGHDT, CDR2 YNNKEL (reference sequence). Written as DNA, the CDR3 is TGTGCCAGCAGCCACCGAAGGGTACAGGGGCTTAATGAAAAACTGTTTTTT. It is translated as CASSHRRVQGLNEKLFF.

This rearrangement joins TRBV6-6 to TRBJ2-2; 8 nucleotides line up with TRBD2. Trimming removed 5 bases from V and 1 base from J; junction bases left unmatched: 6. Germline lookup yields CDR1 MNHNY and CDR2 SVGAGI (reference sequence). The CDR3 loop spans 16 amino acids. The CDR3 sequence: CASSRLAYLNTGELFF. The CDR3 nucleotides are TGTGCCAGCAGTCGACTAGCGTACTTGAACACCGGGGAGCTGTTTTTT.

This chain joins TRBV6-4 and TRBJ2-3, with 10 bases that match TRBD1. The CDR3 sequence is 15 residues long. The trim removed 2 bases at V and 1 base at J, leaving 0 bases unmatched. Germline values: CDR1 MRHNA, CDR2 SNTAGT. The CDR3 DNA reads as TGTGCCAGCAGTGACGGGACAGGGGGCACAGATACGCAGTATTTT. The encoded protein is CASSDGTGGTDTQYF.

This chain's CDR3 is CAISERTGNSAGYTF. Written as DNA, the CDR3 is TGTGCCATCAGTGAAAGGACAGGGAATTCCGCTGGCTACACCTTC. The rearrangement uses TRBV10-3 and TRBJ1-2, with TRBD1 matching 8 bases. This CDR3 region has 15 residues. CDR1 ENHRY and CDR2 SYGVKD come from the germline V gene. J was trimmed by 7 bases and V by 3 bases; bases with no gene match: 10.